This TCR beta chain stems from a study of blood T cell repertoires in COVID-19. Background on the study: Samples of COVID-19 (acute and convalescent) were obtained from the United States, Italy and Spain. The analysed material was cDNA or gDNA that came from T cells, B-cell-depleted T cells, or PBMCs.

The V gene end was trimmed by 4 bases and the J gene end by 0 bases; junction bases not matched to a gene: 2. Germline V lookup: CDR1 SGHRS, CDR2 YFSETQ. The CDR3 is 15 amino acids. Study members were between roughly 18 and 100 years old and lived in 24 US regions. Donors were grouped by their self-reported clinical history. Here immunoSEQ multiplex PCR was the method, and the copy in TCRdb shows in-frame clones only, minus some. The sample lists around 320,000 clones, around 91% occurring once. The chain joins TRBV5-1 to TRBJ1-4; 8 bases are a match to TRBD1. This clonotype was sampled from a young woman with acute COVID-19. The sequencing sample was made of PBMCs or T cells enriched from blood (not recorded which). The CDR3 sequence: CASSRDRPTNEKLFF. The CDR3 nucleotides are TGCGCCAGCAGCCGGGACAGGCCAACTAATGAAAAACTGTTTTTT.